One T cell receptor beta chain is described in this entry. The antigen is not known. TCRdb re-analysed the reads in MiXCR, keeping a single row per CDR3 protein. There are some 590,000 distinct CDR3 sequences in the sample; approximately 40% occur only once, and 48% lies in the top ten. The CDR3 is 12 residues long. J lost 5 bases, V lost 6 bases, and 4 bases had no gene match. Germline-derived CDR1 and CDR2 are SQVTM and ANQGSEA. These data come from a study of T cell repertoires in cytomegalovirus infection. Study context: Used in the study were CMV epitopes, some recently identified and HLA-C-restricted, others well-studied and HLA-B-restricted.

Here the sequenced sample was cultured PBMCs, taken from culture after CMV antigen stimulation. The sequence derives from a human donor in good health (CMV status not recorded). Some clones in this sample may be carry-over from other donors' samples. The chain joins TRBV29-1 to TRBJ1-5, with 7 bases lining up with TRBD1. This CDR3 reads CSVGTGDQPQHF. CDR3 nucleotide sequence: TGCAGCGTCGGAACAGGGGATCAGCCCCAGCATTTT.